This TCR beta chain was obtained from a study of blood T cell repertoires in COVID-19. As for the study in general: Donors in the United States, Italy and Spain gave samples during acute or convalescent COVID-19. PBMCs, B-cell-depleted T cells, or T cells provided the cDNA or gDNA that made up the material.

The CDR3 consists of 14 residues. V lost 5 bases and J lost 5; bases outside the gene matches: 4. Germline assignment: CDR1 SEHNR and CDR2 FQNEAQ (reference sequence). Some clones are missing from TCRdb's copy, which holds only in-frame ones; the method was immunoSEQ multiplex PCR. The sample lists under 250,000 clones; about 82% were seen once. This clone was seen a handful of times. J is TRBJ1-4 and V is TRBV7-9; 8 nucleotides align to TRBD1. Sequenced sample: peripheral blood. The source is a woman older than 75 with COVID-19, enrolled during active disease. The CDR3, as DNA: TGTGCCAGCAGCGAGGGACAGGCAAATGAAAAACTGTTTTTT. Its protein product is CASSEGQANEKLFF.